Listed below are T cell receptor beta chains from one sample, sequenced in a study of Graves' ophthalmopathy and Graves' hyperthyroidism. TCRdb re-analysed the multiplex PCR reads in MiXCR, keeping a single row per CDR3 protein. The table shows approximately 1.2 million distinct CDR3 sequences, with approximately 35% occurring only once. The sample comprised peripheral blood or thyroid tissue (not recorded which). The receptor source for this set is an adult man with Graves' hyperthyroidism. Each CDR3 is given with its conserved first and last residue. The D gene is left open where the match is weak. Not all rows give a size; the values are once, few, many and, for expanded clones, a class.

v_call,j_call,d_call,clone_size,cdr3_aa,cdr3_nt
TRBV20-1,TRBJ2-2,TRBD2,few,CSGAPSGRSTGELFF,TGCAGTGGTGCTCCGAGCGGGAGGAGCACCGGGGAGCTGTTTTTT
TRBV20-1,TRBJ1-1,TRBD1,-,CSASRGRLNTEAFF,TGCAGTGCTAGTAGGGGGCGTTTGAACACTGAAGCTTTCTTT
TRBV7-4,TRBJ1-2,-,few,CASGALVCYTF,TGTGCCAGCGGGGCCCTAGTATGCTACACCTTC
TRBV9,TRBJ1-4,-,many,CASSVSGAVEKLFF,TGTGCCAGCAGCGTAAGTGGGGCCGTTGAAAAACTGTTTTTT
TRBV14,TRBJ2-6,-,many,CASSQGSGPGSGANVLTF,TGTGCCAGCAGCCAAGGATCAGGTCCCGGCTCTGGGGCCAACGTCCTGACTTTC
TRBV19,TRBJ2-5,TRBD2,-,CASSISGRRQETQYF,TGTGCCAGTAGTATTAGCGGGAGGCGCCAAGAGACCCAGTACTTC
TRBV2,TRBJ1-2,-,many,CASRGERGGGYGYTF,TGTGCCAGCAGGGGGGAGAGGGGGGGCGGCTATGGCTACACCTTC
TRBV7-2,TRBJ2-7,TRBD2,-,CASSLRTSNSYEQYF,TGTGCCAGCAGCCTACGGACTAGTAACTCCTACGAGCAGTACTTC
TRBV29-1,TRBJ1-2,-,-,CSVETRGDYGYTF,TGCAGCGTTGAAACTAGGGGGGACTATGGCTACACCTTC
TRBV7-2,TRBJ1-1,-,-,CASSTYEGGNEAFF,TGTGCCAGCAGCACCTACGAGGGGGGCAATGAAGCTTTCTTT
TRBV15,TRBJ2-2,-,many,CATSNVYGELFF,TGTGCCACCAGCAATGTATACGGGGAGCTGTTTTTT
TRBV20-1,TRBJ2-3,-,-,CSARGALINTQYF,TGCAGTGCTAGAGGCGCTCTCATTAATACGCAGTATTTT
TRBV7-2,TRBJ2-6,-,many,CASSLQGGGANVLTF,TGTGCCAGCAGCCTACAGGGTGGTGGGGCCAACGTCCTGACTTTC
TRBV15,TRBJ1-2,-,-,CATSSLVEYGYTF,TGTGCCACCAGCAGTTTAGTCGAGTATGGCTACACCTTC
TRBV7-9,TRBJ1-2,-,-,CASSQEDTYGYTF,TGTGCCAGCAGCCAAGAGGACACCTATGGCTACACCTTC
TRBV7-8,TRBJ2-7,-,few,CASSRGRGNYEQYF,TGTGCCAGCAGCCGAGGGAGGGGGAACTACGAGCAGTACTTC
TRBV20-1,TRBJ1-1,-,few,CSASVGNTEAFF,TGCAGTGCTAGTGTAGGAAACACTGAAGCTTTCTTT
TRBV7-8,TRBJ1-5,-,many,CASSLAAGLPWPQHF,TGTGCCAGCAGCTTAGCGGCAGGTCTCCCTTGGCCCCAGCATTTT
TRBV7-2,TRBJ1-6,TRBD1,-,CASSTTGTENSPLHF,TGTGCCAGCAGCACGACAGGGACAGAGAATTCACCCCTCCACTTT
TRBV10-3,TRBJ1-1,TRBD1,many,CATSGTGGRTEAFF,TGTGCCACCTCCGGGACAGGGGGTAGGACTGAAGCTTTCTTT
TRBV2,TRBJ2-6,TRBD2,many,CASSVSPGGSGANVLTF,TGTGCCAGCAGTGTAAGCCCGGGAGGGTCTGGGGCCAACGTCCTGACTTTC
TRBV11-2,TRBJ2-6,-,-,CASSYSKGVSGANVLTF,TGTGCCAGCAGTTACTCGAAGGGTGTCTCTGGGGCCAACGTCCTGACTTTC
TRBV29-1,TRBJ2-1,-,few,CSVFRGNNEQFF,TGCAGCGTCTTCCGGGGTAACAATGAGCAGTTCTTC
TRBV29-1,TRBJ2-6,-,-,CSVGTSGANVLTF,TGCAGCGTTGGTACCTCCGGGGCCAACGTCCTGACTTTC
TRBV5-1,TRBJ1-3,-,-,CASSWTTGPSGNTIYF,TGCGCCAGCAGCTGGACGACAGGCCCATCTGGAAACACCATATATTTT
TRBV7-6,TRBJ2-2,TRBD2,many,CASSLSTGGPFTGELFF,TGTGCCAGCAGCTTATCGACGGGAGGGCCATTCACCGGGGAGCTGTTTTTT
TRBV15,TRBJ1-1,TRBD1,-,CATERDRGLSEAFF,TGTGCCACCGAGAGGGACAGGGGGCTGAGTGAAGCTTTCTTT
TRBV15,TRBJ2-6,TRBD2,-,CATSRDGGTSSSGANVLTF,TGTGCCACCAGCAGAGATGGTGGGACTAGCTCTTCTGGGGCCAACGTCCTGACTTTC
TRBV29-1,TRBJ1-3,-,few,CSVDRDTIYF,TGCAGCGTTGATCGGGACACCATATATTTT
TRBV6-5,TRBJ2-7,TRBD2,-,CASSSSLAGVSGEQYF,TGTGCCAGCAGTTCTTCCCTAGCGGGAGTGTCCGGCGAGCAGTACTTC
TRBV9,TRBJ1-2,TRBD1,-,CASSRGQGLTYGYTF,TGTGCCAGCAGTCGGGGACAGGGGCTTACCTATGGCTACACCTTC
TRBV7-9,TRBJ1-2,-,-,CASSLEVGAGSGYTF,TGTGCCAGCAGCTTAGAGGTGGGGGCAGGGAGTGGCTACACCTTC
TRBV28,TRBJ2-7,TRBD2,-,CASSFSTSGAYEQYF,TGTGCCAGCAGTTTTTCGACTAGCGGGGCCTACGAGCAGTACTTC
TRBV5-6,TRBJ2-7,-,many,CASSSQGSQQYF,TGTGCCAGCAGCTCGCAGGGAAGTCAGCAGTACTTC
TRBV7-2,TRBJ2-5,TRBD2,many,CASSFDGRDTETQYF,TGTGCCAGCAGCTTTGACGGGAGGGATACAGAGACCCAGTACTTC
TRBV19,TRBJ1-2,-,few,CASSTPSRAQGFYGYTF,TGTGCCAGTAGTACACCTAGCCGGGCCCAAGGTTTCTATGGCTACACCTTC
TRBV7-9,TRBJ1-3,-,many,CASSLEETFRYF,TGTGCCAGCAGCTTAGAAGAGACCTTCCGATATTTT
TRBV7-9,TRBJ2-7,TRBD1,many,CASSLTGVNEQYF,TGTGCCAGCAGCTTAACAGGGGTCAACGAGCAGTACTTC
TRBV20-1,TRBJ1-6,TRBD1,-,CSASRQGFFDSPLHF,TGCAGTGCTAGTAGACAGGGATTTTTTGATTCACCCCTCCACTTT
TRBV12-3/TRBV12-4,TRBJ2-7,TRBD1,-,CASSFPDRLYEQYF,TGTGCCAGCAGTTTCCCGGACAGGCTCTACGAGCAGTACTTC
TRBV7-2,TRBJ1-1,-,many,CASSLGTGMNTEAFF,TGTGCCAGCAGCTTAGGGACGGGGATGAACACTGAAGCTTTCTTT
TRBV10-2,TRBJ2-7,TRBD1,-,CASSVGQGDFGLRYF,TGCGCCAGCAGTGTGGGACAGGGTGACTTTGGGTTGCGGTACTTC
TRBV29-1,TRBJ2-7,TRBD1,many,CSVGTGYYEQYF,TGCAGCGTCGGGACAGGTTACTACGAGCAGTACTTC
TRBV27,TRBJ1-6,-,-,CASSLWGQTSSYNSPLHF,TGTGCCAGCAGTTTATGGGGCCAAACGAGCTCCTATAATTCACCCCTCCACTTT
TRBV12-3/TRBV12-4,TRBJ1-2,-,few,CASIAWGRGGYTF,TGTGCCAGCATAGCCTGGGGACGGGGTGGCTACACCTTC
TRBV10-2,TRBJ1-2,-,-,CASRGLGGSYGYTF,TGCGCCAGTAGGGGGTTGGGAGGCTCGTATGGCTACACCTTC
TRBV10-3,TRBJ2-5,TRBD2,-,CAISEPGGLPTETQYF,TGTGCCATCAGTGAGCCCGGGGGGTTACCGACAGAGACCCAGTACTTC
TRBV7-6,TRBJ2-6,-,many,CASTPQSWGTGAGANVLTF,TGTGCCAGCACGCCCCAGAGCTGGGGAACAGGTGCTGGGGCCAACGTCCTGACTTTC
TRBV7-2,TRBJ2-7,-,many,CASSGVTGRYGEQYF,TGTGCCAGCAGCGGGGTCACAGGCCGCTACGGCGAGCAGTACTTC
TRBV10-3,TRBJ2-2,TRBD1,-,CASRQGLNTGELFF,TGTGCCAGCAGACAGGGGCTAAACACCGGGGAGCTGTTTTTT
TRBV7-6,TRBJ2-7,-,-,CASSLEGGPGYEQYF,TGTGCCAGCAGCTTAGAGGGGGGCCCCGGCTACGAGCAGTACTTC
TRBV6-5,TRBJ1-6,TRBD1,many,CASRQGGSPLHF,TGTGCCAGTCGACAGGGCGGATCACCCCTCCACTTT
TRBV6-1,TRBJ2-7,TRBD2,-,CAATPGGNEQYF,TGTGCCGCCACCCCGGGGGGGAACGAGCAGTACTTC
TRBV19,TRBJ1-5,-,many,CASSIGQGVQPQHF,TGTGCCAGTAGTATAGGTCAGGGTGTACAGCCCCAGCATTTT